The following is a T cell receptor (beta chain) sequence with its context. Some clones are missing from TCRdb's copy, which holds only in-frame ones; the method was immunoSEQ multiplex PCR. The data contain some 71,000 clones, around 90% of them singletons. The data were obtained in a study of control samples from healthy donors and cancer patients. The specimen sequenced was PBMCs. The sequence was collected from a man in his fifties or sixties with colorectal cancer.

CDR3: CASSYSASGVGEQFF. As DNA, the CDR3 is TGTGCCAGCAGTTACTCGGCTAGCGGGGTCGGTGAGCAGTTCTTC. This chain joins TRBV6-5 and TRBJ2-1; 9 bases are shared with TRBD2. CDR1 and CDR2 from the germline V gene are MNHEY and SVGAGI. V dropped 0 bases and J dropped 9; count of bases not matched to a gene: 6. CDR3 length equals 15 residues.